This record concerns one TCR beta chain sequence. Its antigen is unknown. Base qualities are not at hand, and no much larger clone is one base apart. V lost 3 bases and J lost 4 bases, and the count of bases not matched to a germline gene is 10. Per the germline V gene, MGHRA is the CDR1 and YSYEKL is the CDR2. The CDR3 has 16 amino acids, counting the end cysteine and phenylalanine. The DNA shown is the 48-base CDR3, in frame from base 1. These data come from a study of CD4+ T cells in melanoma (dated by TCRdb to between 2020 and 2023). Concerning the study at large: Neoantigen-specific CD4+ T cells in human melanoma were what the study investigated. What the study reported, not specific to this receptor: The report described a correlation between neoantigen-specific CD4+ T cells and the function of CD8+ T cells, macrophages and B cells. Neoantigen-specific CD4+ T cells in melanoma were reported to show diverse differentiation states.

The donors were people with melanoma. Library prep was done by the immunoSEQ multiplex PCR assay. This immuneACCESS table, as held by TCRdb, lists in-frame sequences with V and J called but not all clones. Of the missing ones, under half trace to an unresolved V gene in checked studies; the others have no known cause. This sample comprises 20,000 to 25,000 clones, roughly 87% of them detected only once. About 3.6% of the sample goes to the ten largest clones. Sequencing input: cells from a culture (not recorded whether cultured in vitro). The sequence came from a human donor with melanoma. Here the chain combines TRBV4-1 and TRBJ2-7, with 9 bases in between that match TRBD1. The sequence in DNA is TGCGCCAGCAGCCAGCCTGGGACAGGGCAATTTTACGAGCAGTACTTC. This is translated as CASSQPGTGQFYEQYF.